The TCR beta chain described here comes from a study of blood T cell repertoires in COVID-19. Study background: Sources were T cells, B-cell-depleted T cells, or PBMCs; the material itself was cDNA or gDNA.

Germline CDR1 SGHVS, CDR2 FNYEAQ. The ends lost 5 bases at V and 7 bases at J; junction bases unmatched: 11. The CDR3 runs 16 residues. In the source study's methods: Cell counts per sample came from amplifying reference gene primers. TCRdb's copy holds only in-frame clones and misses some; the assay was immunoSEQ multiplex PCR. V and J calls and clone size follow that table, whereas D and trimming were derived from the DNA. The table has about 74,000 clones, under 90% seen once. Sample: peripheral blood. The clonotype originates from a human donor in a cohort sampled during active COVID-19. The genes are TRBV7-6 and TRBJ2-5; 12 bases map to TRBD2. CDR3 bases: TGTGCCAGCAGCACCGGGACTAGCGGGCCCTCAGGGACCCAGTACTTC. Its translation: CASSTGTSGPSGTQYF.